One and the same sample provided the 21 T cell receptor beta chains below, sequenced in a study of OX40 agonist ivuxolimab in advanced cancers. Clones were read by immunoSEQ multiplex PCR, and TCRdb kept only the in-frame ones, dropping some. Here the sample spans more than 60,000 clones, 83% being singletons. The source was CD4+ or CD8+ T cells sorted from blood, collected in a trial of the OX40 agonist ivuxolimab. Receptor source: an adult with an advanced solid tumor such as melanoma, head and neck, liver or kidney cancer.

The chain has TRBV11-2 and TRBJ2-3, with D possibly called TRBD1 or TRBD2 (6 bases each). V gave up 5 bases and J gave up 5 bases, with 14 bases separating them. Germline CDR1 is SGHAT and CDR2 is FQNNGV. The CDR3 has 14 amino acids. The CDR3 here is CASSRVGGLDTQYF. CDR3 in DNA: TGTGCCAGCAGCAGAGTCGGGGGCTTAGATACGCAGTATTTT.

This chain links TRBV11-2 with TRBJ2-7; D remains ambiguous. Deletions cut 0 bases from V and 0 bases from J, with 9 bases between. The germline gives CDR1 SGHAT, CDR2 FQNNGV. This CDR3 comprises 15 residues. CDR3 nucleotide sequence: TGTGCCAGCAGCTTAGAATCTTTTAGCTCCTACGAGCAGTACTTC. Amino acid sequence: CASSLESFSSYEQYF.

The chain combines TRBV9 with TRBJ2-3; D is possibly TRBD1 (6 bases). Germline-derived CDR1 and CDR2 are SGDLS and YYNGEE. This CDR3 is 16 amino acids long. Trimming took off 4 bases at V and 0 bases at J, with 15 bases between the two ends. The CDR3 nucleotides are TGTGCCAGCAGCCCGGGGAGACAGGCTAGCACAGATACGCAGTATTTT. Protein product: CASSPGRQASTDTQYF.

The chain has TRBV6-6 and TRBJ1-6; possible D gene TRBD1, 5 bases. V dropped 10 bases and J dropped 0 bases, with 16 bases sitting between them. Germline V gives CDR1 MNHNY, CDR2 SVGAGI (reference sequence). CDR3 length: 16 amino acids. The CDR3 is CATTRVGSSYNSPLHF. The CDR3 coding sequence is TGTGCCACCACCAGGGTCGGGAGCTCCTATAATTCACCCCTCCACTTT.

This chain joins TRBV2 and TRBJ1-1, with 12 bases aligning to TRBD1. V was clipped by 9 bases and J by 8 bases; unmatched bases: 7. The length of the CDR3 is 13 residues. Germline assignment: CDR1 SNHLY and CDR2 FYNNEI. As DNA, the CDR3 is TGTGCCAGGGGGACAGGGGGCTCTTCGGAAGCTTTCTTT. Its protein is CARGTGGSSEAFF.

The rearrangement links TRBV30 to TRBJ1-6; D gene ambiguous. With 0 bases removed from V and 5 bases from J, the gap between germline ends came to 5 bases. Germline CDR1 GTSNPN, CDR2 SVGIG (reference sequence). The CDR3 is 13 amino acids. The CDR3 DNA reads as TGTGCCTGGAGTGTTGAAGATAATTCACCCCTCCACTTT. Translating gives CAWSVEDNSPLHF.

The rearrangement links TRBV5-5 to TRBJ2-2; possibly TRBD1 for D (6 bases). V lost 4 bases and J 5 bases, leaving 9 bases between the germline ends. The CDR3 runs to 13 residues. Germline lookup yields CDR1 SGHKS and CDR2 YYEKEE (reference sequence). CDR3 sequence reads: CASSPTGTGELFF. The CDR3 nucleotides read TGTGCCAGCAGCCCCACAGGGACCGGGGAGCTGTTTTTT.

V is TRBV28 and J is TRBJ1-2; possibly TRBD1 for D (6 bases). Germline V gives CDR1 MDHEN, CDR2 SYDVKM. The CDR3 sequence is 15 residues long. Trimming pared 2 bases from V and 4 bases from J, leaving 14 bases between. This CDR3 is CASSLGIGGRYGYTF. CDR3 DNA: TGTGCCAGCAGTTTAGGAATAGGGGGTCGCTATGGCTACACCTTC.

This clone is medium-sized by share. This chain uses TRBV28 with TRBJ1-5; 12 bases map to TRBD1. CDR1 and CDR2 from the germline V gene are MDHEN and SYDVKM. Trimming cost V 4 bases and J 7 bases; bases outside gene matches: 5. The CDR3 runs 15 residues. The CDR3 loop reads CASSSGTGGGQPQHF. The CDR3, as DNA: TGTGCCAGCAGTTCCGGGACAGGGGGCGGCCAGCCCCAGCATTTT.

V gene TRBV5-1 combines with J gene TRBJ1-1; 10 positions match TRBD1. Germline lookup yields CDR1 SGHRS and CDR2 YFSETQ. This CDR3 spans 15 amino acids. With V trimmed by 4 bases and J by 11 bases, 14 bases remained unmatched. CDR3 sequence: CASSLQQTGTGDAFF. CDR3 nucleotides: TGCGCCAGCAGCCTACAACAAACCGGGACAGGGGATGCTTTCTTT.

This clone was detected a few times. The chain uses TRBV7-3 and TRBJ2-7; D not certain. This CDR3 region has 12 residues. Germline V gives CDR1 SGHTA, CDR2 FQGTGA. V was trimmed by 4 bases and J by 7 bases, leaving 11 bases between them. CDR3 nucleotides: TGTGCCAGCAGCTACGTCGGTGGTGAGCAGTACTTC. This codes for CASSYVGGEQYF.

The chain carries TRBV6-1 and TRBJ2-6, with 10 nucleotides matching TRBD1. Per germline, CDR1 MNHNS and CDR2 SASEGT. The CDR3 is 18 residues long. The junction had 14 bases not matched to a gene; V was cut back by 10 bases and J by 2 bases. The CDR3 coding sequence is TGTGCCACCCGTGAGACAGGGGGCCGAGGGACTGGGGCCAACGTCCTGACTTTC. As protein: CATRETGGRGTGANVLTF.

The gene calls are TRBV4-1 and TRBJ2-1, with 12 bases matching TRBD2. This CDR3 region has 16 residues. The V gene end was trimmed by 6 bases and the J gene end by 9 bases; junction bases not matched to a gene: 12. CDR1 and CDR2 from the germline V gene are MGHRA and YSYEKL. The chain's CDR3 is CASRPSILAGGPEQFF. Written as DNA, the CDR3 is TGCGCCAGCAGGCCAAGTATTCTAGCGGGGGGGCCTGAGCAGTTCTTC.

This rearrangement joins TRBV6-1 to TRBJ1-4; D unresolved. Trimming cost V 1 base and J 12 bases, with 9 bases left between them. This CDR3 comprises 12 residues. CDR1 is MNHNS and CDR2 is SASEGT in the germline V gene. The CDR3 region has the DNA TGTGCCAGCAGTGAAGAGGGAATGGAACTGTTTTTT. This encodes CASSEEGMELFF.

This clone was seen a few times. The rearrangement uses TRBV2 and TRBJ1-2; D unclear. V was trimmed by 8 bases and J by 8 bases, leaving 12 bases between them. The germline V gene encodes CDR1 SNHLY and CDR2 FYNNEI. There are 11 residues in the CDR3. The CDR3 region is CASDSGGGYTF. The DNA for the CDR3 is TGTGCCAGCGATAGCGGAGGCGGCTACACCTTC.

The J gene is TRBJ1-1, the V gene TRBV2, with no clear D. CDR1 and CDR2 (germline): SNHLY, FYNNEI. Trimming removed 7 bases from V and 6 bases from J, with 12 bases in between. This CDR3 is 12 amino acids long. The CDR3 region is CASTGIGPEAFF. For the CDR3, the DNA is TGTGCCAGCACCGGCATAGGTCCTGAAGCTTTCTTT.

V and J are TRBV28 and TRBJ2-7; 10 positions agree with TRBD2. The V gene's germline CDR1 is MDHEN and CDR2 SYDVKM. With V trimmed by 6 bases and J by 2 bases, 4 bases remained unmatched. The CDR3 contains 14 residues. CDR3 coding DNA: TGTGCCAGCAGGCTAGCGGGGGCCACCTACGAGCAGTACTTC. It yields the protein CASRLAGATYEQYF. Together with reference TRBV28 and TRBJ2-7, the CDR3 gives the full variable domain: DVKVTQSSRYLVKRTGEKVFLECVQDMDHENMFWYRQDPGLGLRLIYFSYDVKMKEKGDIPEGYSVSREKKERFSLILESASTNQTSMYLCASRLAGATYEQYFGPGTRLTVT.

The chain recombines TRBV6-6 with TRBJ2-7; no definite D call. Germline V CDR1 and CDR2: MNHNY, SVGAGI (reference sequence). The CDR3 spans 11 residues. Trimming pared 5 bases from V and 7 bases from J, leaving 9 bases between. The CDR3 sequence: CASSTTREQYF. The CDR3 nucleotides are TGTGCCAGCAGTACTACGAGGGAGCAGTACTTC.

The table lists this clone with a count of one. The chain employs TRBV10-3 and TRBJ2-1; 14 positions match TRBD2. Trimming removed 10 bases from V and 4 bases from J; junction bases left unmatched: 15. The CDR3 has 18 residues. Per germline, CDR1 ENHRY and CDR2 SYGVKD. CDR3: CATYGTSGGGGGYNEQFF. Here the CDR3 DNA reads TGTGCCACCTACGGGACTAGCGGGGGTGGCGGGGGTTACAATGAGCAGTTCTTC.

The genes are TRBV19 and TRBJ1-4, with 8 positions matching TRBD1. With 6 bases clipped from V and 7 bases from J, the junction kept 13 bases outside the gene matches. The CDR3 runs to 16 residues. Germline V lookup: CDR1 LNHDA, CDR2 SQIVND (reference sequence). The CDR3 is CASRDGQGPRGEKLFF. The CDR3 DNA reads as TGTGCCAGTAGAGATGGACAGGGCCCTAGGGGTGAAAAACTGTTTTTT.

This chain links TRBV10-3 with TRBJ1-3; D is ambiguous. The germline gives CDR1 ENHRY, CDR2 SYGVKD. Trimming removed 6 bases from V and 0 bases from J, with 6 bases in between. CDR3 length: 13 residues. The CDR3, as DNA: TGTGCCATCAGGGAGAGCTCTGGAAACACCATATATTTT. Translation gives CAIRESSGNTIYF.